These T cell receptor beta chains were read from a single sample in a study of blood T cell repertoires in COVID-19. Sequencing used immunoSEQ multiplex PCR; TCRdb keeps in-frame clones, though not all of them. The data show about 90,000 clones, about 80% seen once. The material sequenced was peripheral blood. The source is a man aged 60 to 69 with acute or convalescent COVID-19. CDR3s leave out the opening cysteine and the closing phenylalanine or tryptophan.

J gene: TRBJ1-1
V gene: TRBV12-3/TRBV12-4
CDR3 protein: ASSPGGYTEAF

J gene: TRBJ2-1
V gene: TRBV20-1
CDR3 protein: SASRIVRGGAYNEQF

J gene: TRBJ2-3
V gene: TRBV2
CDR3 protein: ASSPSADTQY

J gene: TRBJ2-7
V gene: TRBV5-5
CDR3 protein: ASSDPGTERYEQY

J gene: TRBJ1-1
V gene: TRBV5-1
CDR3 protein: ASSLYPGMNTEAF

J gene: TRBJ1-2
V gene: TRBV2
CDR3 protein: ASSDGTGYGYT

J gene: TRBJ2-6
V gene: TRBV6-2/TRBV6-3
CDR3 protein: ASSSGGDGANVLT

J gene: TRBJ1-2
V gene: TRBV30
CDR3 protein: AALTPGQFYYGYT

J gene: TRBJ1-1
V gene: TRBV7-7
CDR3 protein: ASSLDRGTEAF

J gene: TRBJ2-3
V gene: TRBV24-1
CDR3 protein: ATSGAQGAKTDTQY

J gene: TRBJ1-2
V gene: TRBV9
CDR3 protein: ASSAPQGSLGYT

J gene: TRBJ2-7
V gene: TRBV3-1/TRBV3-2
CDR3 protein: ASSQELDRSSYEQY

J gene: TRBJ1-1
V gene: TRBV9
CDR3 protein: ASSAIQGGNTEAF

J gene: TRBJ2-1
V gene: TRBV11-3
CDR3 protein: ASSLDLDNEQF

J gene: TRBJ2-6
V gene: TRBV10-3
CDR3 protein: ATSEGSGANVLT

J gene: TRBJ1-1
V gene: TRBV29-1
CDR3 protein: SVERQTEAF

J gene: TRBJ2-1
V gene: TRBV11-2
CDR3 protein: ASSSTQGKEQF

J gene: TRBJ1-5
V gene: TRBV21-1
CDR3 protein: ASIGGYQPQH

J gene: TRBJ1-1
V gene: TRBV9
CDR3 protein: ASSVGGDTEAF

J gene: TRBJ1-2
V gene: TRBV6-5
CDR3 protein: ASSYPPGQGYYGYT

J gene: TRBJ1-1
V gene: TRBV5-6
CDR3 protein: ASSLPQENTEAF

J gene: TRBJ2-3
V gene: TRBV29-1
CDR3 protein: SVDQRGKTSTDTQY